These 5 T cell receptor beta chains originate from one sample sequenced in a study of PD-1 blockade in classical Hodgkin lymphoma. The sample's time point: cycle 4 day 1 (C4D1), after 6 weeks of nivolumab. Each patient's relapse followed autologous stem cell transplantation, and brentuximab vedotin exposure varied. The method was immunoSEQ multiplex PCR; TCRdb's version includes in-frame clones alone and lacks a portion of them. Among about 64,000 clones listed, 90% to 95% were seen once. Sequenced material: peripheral blood mononuclear cells (PBMCs), taken before the fourth cycle of nivolumab. These receptors all stem from a human donor with classical Hodgkin lymphoma.

This chain joins TRBV6-5 and TRBJ2-1, with a tentative D call TRBD1 (6 bases). CDR1 is MNHEY, CDR2 SVGAGI, per germline. The germline V and J ends were trimmed by 5 bases and 0 bases, with 11 bases remaining between them. The CDR3 covers 15 residues. This CDR3 is CASSKTGSSYNEQFF. CDR3 nucleotide sequence: TGTGCCAGCAGTAAAACAGGGAGCTCCTACAATGAGCAGTTCTTC.

The rearrangement joins TRBV5-1 to TRBJ2-1; the match to TRBD1 covers 8 bases. Per germline, CDR1 SGHRS and CDR2 YFSETQ. Trimming at V came to 0 bases and at J to 4 bases, leaving 0 bases not matched to a gene. The CDR3 extends over 14 amino acids. The CDR3 region is CASSLDRGYNEQFF. The CDR3 DNA reads TGCGCCAGCAGCTTGGACAGGGGGTACAATGAGCAGTTCTTC. The full variable domain, rest sourced from reference TRBV5-1 and TRBJ2-1, is KAGVTQTPRYLIKTRGQQVTLSCSPISGHRSVSWYQQTPGQGLQFLFEYFSETQRNKGNFPGRFSGRQFSNSRSEMNVSTLELGDSALYLCASSLDRGYNEQFFGPGTRLTVL.

V and J are TRBV7-6 and TRBJ2-5; TRBD1 matches at 7 bases. The J call may be wrong; the DNA end is better matched by TRBJ2-7. CDR1 and CDR2 from the germline V gene are SGHVS and FNYEAQ. The length of the CDR3 is 14 residues. In DNA, the CDR3 is TGTGCCAGCAGCTTAGGGACAGGCCCCTACGAGCAGTACTTC. Amino acid sequence: CASSLGTGPYEQYF.

In this sample, this clone turned up a few times. DNA of the CDR3: TGTGCCAGCGGTAGCGGGGGAGACTATGGCTACACCTTC. This sequence encodes CASGSGGDYGYTF. The chain is built from TRBV5-5 and TRBJ1-2; D is possibly TRBD1 (5 bases). Germline V lookup: CDR1 SGHKS, CDR2 YYEKEE (reference sequence). The CDR3 runs to 13 residues. V gave up 7 bases and J gave up 3 bases, with 13 bases separating them.

The chain's CDR3 is CASSPSPGPYNEQFF. Written as DNA, the CDR3 is TGTGCCAGCAGTCCCTCGCCCGGCCCCTACAATGAGCAGTTCTTC. This chain joins TRBV27 and TRBJ2-1; no clear D. Germline values: CDR1 MNHEY, CDR2 SMNVEV (reference sequence). Trimming took 5 bases from V and 2 from J, leaving 13 bases between them. The CDR3 is 15 amino acids.